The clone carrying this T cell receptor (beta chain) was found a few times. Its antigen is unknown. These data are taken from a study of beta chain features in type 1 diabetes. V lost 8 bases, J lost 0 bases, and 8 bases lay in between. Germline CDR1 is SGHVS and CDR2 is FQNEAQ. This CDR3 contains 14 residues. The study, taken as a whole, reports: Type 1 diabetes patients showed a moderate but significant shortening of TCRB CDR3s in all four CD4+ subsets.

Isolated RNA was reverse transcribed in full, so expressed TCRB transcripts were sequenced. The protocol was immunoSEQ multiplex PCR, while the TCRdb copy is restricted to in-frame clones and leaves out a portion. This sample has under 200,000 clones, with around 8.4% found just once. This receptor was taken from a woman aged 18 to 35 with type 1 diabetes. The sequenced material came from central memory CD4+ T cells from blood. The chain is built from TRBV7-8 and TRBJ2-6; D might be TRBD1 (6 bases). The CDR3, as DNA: TGTGCCAGCCGACAGGCCTCTGGGGCCAACGTCCTGACTTTC. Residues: CASRQASGANVLTF. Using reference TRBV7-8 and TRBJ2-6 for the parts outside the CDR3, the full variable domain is GAGVSQSPRYKVAKRGQDVALRCDPISGHVSLFWYQQALGQGPEFLTYFQNEAQLDKSGLPSDRFFAERPEGSVSTLKIQRTQQEDSAVYLCASRQASGANVLTFGAGSRLTVL.